This T cell receptor beta chain was recovered during a study of naive and memory T cell subsets. Looked up from germline, CDR1 is MNHEY and CDR2 is SVGAGI. The CDR3 has 13 residues. Trimming removed 5 bases from V and 7 bases from J, with 11 bases in between. The SP2 primer and nested alpha and beta constant region primers amplified ligated cDNA in four rounds. A single record per CDR3 protein comes from TCRdb applying MiXCR to the 5' RACE reads. The table records 25,000 to 35,000 distinct CDR3 sequences, approximately 15% of them present only once. An oligonucleotide containing a UMI was ligated to the 3' end of TCR cDNA. Adult healthy volunteers gave 2.5 ml peripheral blood for whole-blood RNA. Reverse transcription used DNase-treated unsorted total RNA, aiming for roughly 1 to 1,100 ng.

The TCR originated in a female donor in good health. The gene calls are TRBV6-5 and TRBJ1-4; perhaps TRBD1 as D (6 bases). Here the CDR3 DNA reads TGTGCCAGCAGTCCCCGGGGGGCTGAAAAACTGTTTTTT. Translated, it gives CASSPRGAEKLFF.